This TCR beta chain was found in a study of control samples from healthy donors and cancer patients. The CDR3 contains 14 residues. The V end was cut by 0 bases, the J end by 2 bases, with 9 bases between. Looked up from germline, CDR1 is SGHRS and CDR2 is YFSETQ. A word on this clone: The sample has other DNA sequences that encode this CDR3 too.

Using immunoSEQ multiplex PCR, the repertoire was profiled, and TCRdb retains in-frame clones only, with some absent. The data contain approximately 94,000 clones, roughly nine tenths of them singletons. The chain couples TRBV5-1 to TRBJ2-7; D is undetermined. The receptor was derived from a woman in her 30s in good health. Sequenced input: blood. The DNA of the CDR3 is TGCGCCAGCAGCTTGGTGGTCAGTCCCTACGAGCAGTACTTC. Encoded protein: CASSLVVSPYEQYF.